This is a list of T cell receptor beta chains from one sample in a study of neoadjuvant anti-PD-1 for oral cavity cancer. Produced via immunoSEQ multiplex PCR; TCRdb's table is partial and in-frame only. Seen here are some 70,000 clones, approximately 85% observed once, and the top ten hold around 3.2%. Specimen: PBMCs, collected after nivolumab (anti-PD-1) treatment. The receptor source for this set is a person aged 35-79 years with oral cavity squamous cell carcinoma. CDR3s include the opening cysteine and the closing phenylalanine or tryptophan. The D gene is left open where the match is weak. Size is omitted from some rows. Given values are once, few, many or a class for expanded clones.

TGTGCCAGCAGTGAAGGGCTACCTGGGAATCAGCCCCAGCATTTT	CASSEGLPGNQPQHF	TRBJ1-5	.	.	TRBV2
TGCGCCAGCAGCCAAGATTCACAGGCCTGGGGGACCCAGTACTTC	CASSQDSQAWGTQYF	TRBJ2-5	.	.	TRBV4-1
TGCGCCAGCAGCTTGCAGTACAACACTGAAGCTTTCTTT	CASSLQYNTEAFF	TRBJ1-1	.	medium-sized	TRBV5-1
TGTGCCAGCAGTGATCCCGTCACTGAAGCTTTCTTT	CASSDPVTEAFF	TRBJ1-1	.	.	TRBV6-1
TGTGCCAGCAGCGTAGGAAGCAGCGGGAGCAACACCGGGGAGCTGTTTTTT	CASSVGSSGSNTGELFF	TRBJ2-2	TRBD2	.	TRBV9
TGTGCCATCAGTGGGGTCGGTTACAATGAGCAGTTCTTC	CAISGVGYNEQFF	TRBJ2-1	.	.	TRBV10-3
TGTGCCAGCAGTTTGGGGACAGGGGTTAACTATGGCTACACCTTC	CASSLGTGVNYGYTF	TRBJ1-2	TRBD1	.	TRBV27
TGCAGCGTTAGGAACGGCGGGTACGAGCAGTACTTC	CSVRNGGYEQYF	TRBJ2-7	.	.	TRBV29-1
TGTGCCAGCAGTGAAGCAGTAGGGACCGGAGAAAAACTGTTTTTT	CASSEAVGTGEKLFF	TRBJ1-4	.	.	TRBV6-1
TGTGCCAGCAGCGTAGAGGGGGGCACAGATACGCAGTATTTT	CASSVEGGTDTQYF	TRBJ2-3	.	.	TRBV9
TGTGCCAGCAGCTTGGGGGGATTTAGCGGGAGTAAGAACATTCAGTACTTC	CASSLGGFSGSKNIQYF	TRBJ2-4	TRBD2	.	TRBV5-4
TGCGCCAGCAGCATGGGGGAGGCGGGAGTAGCTGGGGCCAACGTCCTGACTTTC	CASSMGEAGVAGANVLTF	TRBJ2-6	TRBD2	.	TRBV5-1
TGTGCCATCATGGGGGGCGGGGGAAGCAATGAGCAGTTCTTC	CAIMGGGGSNEQFF	TRBJ2-1	.	.	TRBV10-3
TGTGCCAGCAGCTACCGTTCGACAGGACGTAATGAAAAACTGTTTTTT	CASSYRSTGRNEKLFF	TRBJ1-4	.	.	TRBV5-6
TGTGCCAGCTCACCTACGACAATGGGACTGAACACTGAAGCTTTCTTT	CASSPTTMGLNTEAFF	TRBJ1-1	.	.	TRBV18
TGTGCCAGCAGTTACCGGCAGGGAACTAATGAAAAACTGTTTTTT	CASSYRQGTNEKLFF	TRBJ1-4	.	.	TRBV6-6
TGCGCCAGCAGCCAAGGACTAGCGGATTACGAGCAGTACTTC	CASSQGLADYEQYF	TRBJ2-7	TRBD2	.	TRBV4-1
TGTGCCAGCAGCCAGGGGGTCGGGGAGCTGTTTTTT	CASSQGVGELFF	TRBJ2-2	TRBD1	.	TRBV5-6
TGTGCCAGCAGAATCAATAGCATGAACACTGAAGCTTTCTTT	CASRINSMNTEAFF	TRBJ1-1	.	once	TRBV28
TGTGCCAGCAGTATGAACTTAGCGGGAGCAACCGGGGAGCTGTTTTTT	CASSMNLAGATGELFF	TRBJ2-2	TRBD2	.	TRBV2
TGTGCCAGCAGTGGTACTAGCGGGAGTTCCTACAATGAGCAGTTCTTC	CASSGTSGSSYNEQFF	TRBJ2-1	TRBD2	.	TRBV6-1
TGTGCCAGTCACAGCGGACCCCCGACAGGGCCTGACAATGAGCAGTTCTTC	CASHSGPPTGPDNEQFF	TRBJ2-1	TRBD1	once	TRBV19
TGTGCCAGCAGCTACACAGCGACCACCACCTACGAGCAGTACTTC	CASSYTATTTYEQYF	TRBJ2-7	.	.	TRBV5-6
TGTGCCAGCAGTTTTGACAGGAGTAACTATGGCTACACCTTC	CASSFDRSNYGYTF	TRBJ1-2	.	.	TRBV5-5
TGTGCCAGTAGTATCCAGGGCGGGAGCCCCTACGAGCAGTACTTC	CASSIQGGSPYEQYF	TRBJ2-7	TRBD2	.	TRBV19
TGCGCCAGCAGCCAAGATCAGGGCAACTATGGCTACACCTTC	CASSQDQGNYGYTF	TRBJ1-2	.	.	TRBV4-1
TGTGCCAGTAGTCCTCCAGGCACTGCGGGTGGCTACGAGCAGTACTTC	CASSPPGTAGGYEQYF	TRBJ2-7	.	.	TRBV19
TGTGCCAGCAGCTTGCAAGATACGCAGTATTTT	CASSLQDTQYF	TRBJ2-3	.	.	TRBV5-6